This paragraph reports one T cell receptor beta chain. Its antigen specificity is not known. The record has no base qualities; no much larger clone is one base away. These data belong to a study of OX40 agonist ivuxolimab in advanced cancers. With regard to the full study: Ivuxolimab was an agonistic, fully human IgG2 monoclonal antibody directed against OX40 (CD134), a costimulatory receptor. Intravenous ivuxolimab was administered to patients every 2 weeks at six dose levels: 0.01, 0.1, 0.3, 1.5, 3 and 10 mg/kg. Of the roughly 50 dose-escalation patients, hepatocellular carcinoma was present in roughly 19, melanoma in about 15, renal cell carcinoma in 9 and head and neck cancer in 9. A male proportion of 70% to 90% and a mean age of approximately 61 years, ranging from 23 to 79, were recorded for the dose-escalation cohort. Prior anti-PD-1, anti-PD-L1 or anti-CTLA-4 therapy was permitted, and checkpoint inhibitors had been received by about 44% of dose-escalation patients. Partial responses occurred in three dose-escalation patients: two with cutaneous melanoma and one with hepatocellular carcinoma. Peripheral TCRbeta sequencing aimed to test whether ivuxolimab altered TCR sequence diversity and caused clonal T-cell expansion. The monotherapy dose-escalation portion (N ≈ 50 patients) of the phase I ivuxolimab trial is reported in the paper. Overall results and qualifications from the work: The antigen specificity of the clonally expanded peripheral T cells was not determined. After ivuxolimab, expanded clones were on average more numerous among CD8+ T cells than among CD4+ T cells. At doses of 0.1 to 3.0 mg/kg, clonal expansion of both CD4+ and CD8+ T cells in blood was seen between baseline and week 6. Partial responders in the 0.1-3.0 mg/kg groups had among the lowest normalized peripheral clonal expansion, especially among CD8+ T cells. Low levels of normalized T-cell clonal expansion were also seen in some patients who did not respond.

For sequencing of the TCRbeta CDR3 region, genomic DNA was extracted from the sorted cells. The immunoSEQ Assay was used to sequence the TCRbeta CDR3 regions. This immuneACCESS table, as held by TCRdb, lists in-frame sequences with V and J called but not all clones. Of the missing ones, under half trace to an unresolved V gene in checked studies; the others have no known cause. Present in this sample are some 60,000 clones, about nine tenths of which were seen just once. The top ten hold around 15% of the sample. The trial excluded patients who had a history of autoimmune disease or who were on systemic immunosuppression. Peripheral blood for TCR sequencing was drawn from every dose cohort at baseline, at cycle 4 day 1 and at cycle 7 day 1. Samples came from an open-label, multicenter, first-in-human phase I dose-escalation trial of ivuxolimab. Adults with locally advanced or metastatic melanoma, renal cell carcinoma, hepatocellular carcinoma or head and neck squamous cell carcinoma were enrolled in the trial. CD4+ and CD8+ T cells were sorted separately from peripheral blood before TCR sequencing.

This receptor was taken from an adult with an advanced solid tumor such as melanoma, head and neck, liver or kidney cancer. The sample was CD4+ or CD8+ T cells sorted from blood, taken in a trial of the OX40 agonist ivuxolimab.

The bases are TGTGCCAGCAGTTTATCGACTAGGGGACACTACGAGCAGTACTTC. Its protein is CASSLSTRGHYEQYF. The chain is made from TRBV27 and TRBJ2-7, with the D segment possibly TRBD1 or TRBD2, each aligning over 6 bases. The CDR3 sequence holds 15 residues, the cysteine and phenylalanine included. Of all the DNA, just the CDR3 is kept, 45 bases in frame from base 1. V is clipped by 0 bases and J by 3 bases, and the sequence between their germline boundaries is 12 bases long. From a lookup of the germline V gene (reference sequence), CDR1 and CDR2 are MNHEY and SMNVEV.